These 27 T cell receptor beta chains came from one sample sequenced in a study of blood T cell repertoires in COVID-19. Data came from immunoSEQ multiplex PCR; TCRdb stores just in-frame clones and leaves some out. The repertoire holds some 200,000 clones, around 90% seen once, with around a fifth in the top ten. Sequenced material: peripheral blood. Receptor source: a man aged 60 to 75 with active or convalescent COVID-19.

The V call is TRBV6-5, the J call TRBJ1-2; unclear D gene. The CDR3 covers 13 residues. Trimming took off 6 bases at V and 7 bases at J, with 15 bases between the two ends. From germline, CDR1 is MNHEY and CDR2 SVGAGI. In DNA form, the CDR3 reads TGTGCCAGCAGCGCCCAGGAGGGCCGTGGCTACACCTTC. Protein sequence: CASSAQEGRGYTF.

V is TRBV20-1 and J is TRBJ1-4; D ambiguous. V dropped 6 bases and J dropped 4 bases, with 3 bases sitting between them. In germline, CDR1 is DFQATT, CDR2 SNEGSKA (reference sequence). This CDR3 comprises 10 residues. Written as DNA, the CDR3 is TGCAGTGCCGGTAATGAAAAACTGTTTTTT. As protein: CSAGNEKLFF.

The genes are TRBV11-3 and TRBJ2-2; 15 bases are shared with TRBD2. There are 18 residues in the CDR3. Per the germline V gene, CDR1 is SGHNT and CDR2 is YENEEA. The ends lost 5 bases at V and 2 bases at J; junction bases unmatched: 6. The CDR3 sequence is CASSPQGLAGGNTGELFF. In DNA form, the CDR3 reads TGTGCCAGCAGCCCGCAGGGACTAGCGGGGGGAAACACCGGGGAGCTGTTTTTT.

The V call is TRBV11-2, the J call TRBJ2-1; possibly TRBD2 for D (6 bases). V lost 5 bases and J lost 9, with 14 bases in between. Germline assignment: CDR1 SGHAT and CDR2 FQNNGV. This CDR3 region has 13 residues. The CDR3 sequence: CASSGRLDFEQFF. In nucleotides, the CDR3 is TGTGCCAGCAGCGGCAGACTAGATTTTGAGCAGTTCTTC.

The genes are TRBV13 and TRBJ2-7; possible D gene TRBD1, 6 bases. The CDR3 consists of 14 residues. Germline lookup yields CDR1 PRHDT and CDR2 FYEKMQ (reference sequence). Trimming took 4 bases from V and 2 from J, leaving 12 bases between them. The DNA of the CDR3 is TGTGCCAGCAGCTCCAGGGGAGTAGCCTACGAGCAGTACTTC. Its protein product is CASSSRGVAYEQYF.

The genes are TRBV2 and TRBJ1-6, with D hard to call. The germline V and J ends were trimmed by 4 bases and 0 bases, with 7 bases remaining between them. CDR1 and CDR2 from the germline V gene are SNHLY and FYNNEI. This CDR3 is built from 15 residues. The CDR3 coding sequence is TGTGCCAGCAGTGTAGGGAGCTCCTATAATTCACCCCTCCACTTT. Translated, it gives CASSVGSSYNSPLHF.

As for this clone: Its ends do not fully match the called genes, so a read error is possible. The chain carries TRBV2 and TRBJ1-2, with TRBD1 identical over 8 bases. The length of the CDR3 is 14 residues. Germline loops: CDR1 SNHLY, CDR2 FYNNEI. The CDR3 sequence is CASSEGWTGFGYTF. Here the CDR3 DNA reads TGTGCCAGCAGCGAAGGTTGGACAGGGTTTGGCTACACCTTC.

The chain recombines TRBV6-5 with TRBJ1-5; D is possibly TRBD1 (6 bases). The germline V and J ends were trimmed by 10 bases and 4 bases, with 14 bases remaining between them. This CDR3 contains 13 residues. The V gene's germline CDR1 is MNHEY and CDR2 SVGAGI. CDR3 sequence: CATWDTRNQPQHF. In DNA form, the CDR3 reads TGTGCCACCTGGGACACAAGGAATCAGCCCCAGCATTTT.

The rearrangement joins TRBV18 to TRBJ2-4; the D gene is possibly TRBD2 (6 bases). Deletions cut 3 bases from V and 5 bases from J, with 11 bases between. The CDR3 totals 14 residues. Germline loops: CDR1 KGHSH, CDR2 LQKENI. In DNA form, the CDR3 reads TGTGCCAGCTCACCCAGCACGGGAGAAAACATTCAGTACTTC. This encodes CASSPSTGENIQYF.

The chain uses TRBV5-1 and TRBJ1-4, with TRBD1 identical over 9 bases. CDR3 length: 15 amino acids. Losses at the gene ends were 4 bases for V and 7 bases for J; bases not matched to a gene: 8. Looked up from germline, CDR1 is SGHRS and CDR2 is YFSETQ. The CDR3 DNA sequence: TGCGCCAGCAGCCTGACCGGGACAGGGTTTGAAAAACTGTTTTTT. This sequence encodes CASSLTGTGFEKLFF.

This chain joins TRBV28 and TRBJ1-1; D unresolved. Germline lookup yields CDR1 MDHEN and CDR2 SYDVKM. V lost 6 bases and J lost 7, with 9 bases in between. The CDR3 is 11 amino acids. As DNA, the CDR3 is TGTGCCAGCAGCGGGGAGTTTGAAGCTTTCTTT. This encodes CASSGEFEAFF.

This chain joins TRBV14 and TRBJ1-3, with D tentatively TRBD1 (5 bases). This CDR3 spans 14 amino acids. The V gene's germline CDR1 is SGHDN and CDR2 FVKESK. V lost 4 bases, J lost 0 bases, and 7 bases lay in between. CDR3 residues: CASSRTGSGNTIYF. CDR3 in DNA: TGTGCCAGCAGCCGAACAGGCTCTGGAAACACCATATATTTT.

The chain links TRBV5-5 to TRBJ2-7; 10 nucleotides match TRBD1. Germline values: CDR1 SGHKS, CDR2 YYEKEE (reference sequence). This CDR3 spans 15 amino acids. Losses at the gene ends were 3 bases for V and 2 bases for J; bases not matched to a gene: 5. As DNA, the CDR3 is TGTGCCAGCAGCTCCATCGGACAGGGGGCCTACGAGCAGTACTTC. This codes for CASSSIGQGAYEQYF.

The chain is built from TRBV5-1 and TRBJ1-6; D gene ambiguous. The germline V gene encodes CDR1 SGHRS and CDR2 YFSETQ. CDR3 size: 14 residues. Trimming took off 0 bases at V and 9 bases at J, with 10 bases between the two ends. In DNA, the CDR3 is TGCGCCAGCAGCTTGGGTCAGGCAGGTTCACCCCTCCACTTT. Translated, it gives CASSLGQAGSPLHF.

The genes are TRBV18 and TRBJ2-1; tentatively, D is TRBD2 (7 bases). Germline CDR1 is KGHSH and CDR2 is LQKENI. Trimming stripped 3 bases from V and 13 bases from J, with 19 bases between. The CDR3 length is 14 residues. CDR3 sequence reads: CASSPREGGGRQFF. The CDR3 DNA sequence: TGTGCCAGCTCACCCCGAGAGGGAGGGGGGCGTCAGTTCTTC.

This clone was counted between two and nine times. The V and J genes are TRBV19 and TRBJ2-1; D gene unclear. Per germline, CDR1 LNHDA and CDR2 SQIVND (reference sequence). The V gene lost 6 bases and the J gene lost 0 bases, with 15 bases spanning the gap. The CDR3 totals 16 residues. Here the CDR3 DNA reads TGTGCCAGTAGATTACAAGCCGGGTCCTCCTACAATGAGCAGTTCTTC. Translated: CASRLQAGSSYNEQFF.

The CDR3 coding sequence is TGTGCCAGAGACAGCAGCTCCTACAATGAGCAGTTCTTC. It encodes CARDSSSYNEQFF. The chain links TRBV19 to TRBJ2-1; maybe TRBD1 (5 bases). Germline CDR1 reads LNHDA; CDR2 reads SQIVND (reference sequence). Trimming cost V 9 bases and J 0 bases, with 9 bases left between them. The CDR3 consists of 13 residues. Full variable domain (rest looked up from reference TRBV19 and TRBJ2-1): DGGITQSPKYLFRKEGQNVTLSCEQNLNHDAMYWYRQDPGQGLRLIYYSQIVNDFQKGDIAEGYSVSREKKESFPLTVTSAQKNPTAFYLCARDSSSYNEQFFGPGTRLTVL.

The chain recombines TRBV19 with TRBJ2-7; tentatively, D is TRBD2 (5 bases). The CDR3 covers 14 residues. Germline-derived CDR1 and CDR2 are LNHDA and SQIVND (reference sequence). V lost 6 bases and J lost 6, with 18 bases in between. This CDR3 is CASSIRRGYSEQYF. In DNA, the CDR3 is TGTGCCAGTAGCATTAGACGGGGATATTCCGAGCAGTACTTC.

The chain couples TRBV20-1 to TRBJ1-2; D unclear. This CDR3 spans 10 amino acids. V dropped 3 bases and J dropped 4 bases, with 3 bases sitting between them. CDR1 is DFQATT and CDR2 is SNEGSKA in the germline V gene (reference sequence). The CDR3 DNA reads as TGCAGTGCTAGCAGCTATGGCTACACCTTC. Protein sequence: CSASSYGYTF.

The chain combines TRBV10-2 with TRBJ1-4; perhaps TRBD1 as D (5 bases). Germline lookup yields CDR1 WSHSY and CDR2 SAAADI. The CDR3 runs 17 residues. V lost 0 bases and J lost 4, with 15 bases in between. The DNA for the CDR3 is TGCGCCAGCAGTGAGTCGACTTGGCAGGGTTTTAATGAAAAACTGTTTTTT. Its translation: CASSESTWQGFNEKLFF.

The rearrangement uses TRBV7-9 and TRBJ1-1, with D perhaps matching TRBD1 (6 bases). V was clipped by 8 bases and J by 1 base, with 14 bases between them. Germline lookup yields CDR1 SEHNR and CDR2 FQNEAQ (reference sequence). The CDR3 length is 14 residues. The CDR3 spells CASRQDRRNTEAFF. DNA for the CDR3: TGTGCCAGCCGCCAAGACAGGAGGAACACTGAAGCTTTCTTT. The full variable domain, in which reference TRBV7-9 and TRBJ1-1 provide the parts outside the CDR3, is DTGVSQNPRHKITKRGQNVTFRCDPISEHNRLYWYRQTLGQGPEFLTYFQNEAQLEKSRLLSDRFSAERPKGSFSTLEIQRTEQGDSAMYLCASRQDRRNTEAFFGQGTRLTVV.

The genes are TRBV6-2 or TRBV6-3 and TRBJ1-2, with D maybe TRBD1 (5 bases). Trimming took off 2 bases at V and 7 bases at J, with 20 bases between the two ends. In germline, CDR1 is MNHEY, CDR2 SVGEGT. This CDR3 has 16 residues. This chain's CDR3 is CASSYGVARPTGGYTF. The CDR3 DNA sequence: TGTGCCAGCAGTTACGGGGTCGCCAGGCCCACAGGTGGCTACACCTTC.

V and J are TRBV7-6 and TRBJ2-2; 14 bases align to TRBD2. CDR1 and CDR2 from the germline V gene are SGHVS and FNYEAQ. This CDR3 contains 18 residues. V gave up 3 bases and J gave up 1 base; unmatched junction bases: 4. DNA of the CDR3: TGTGCCAGCAGCTTGCGGGGACTAGCGGGGGTGAACACCGGGGAGCTGTTTTTT. Its protein is CASSLRGLAGVNTGELFF.

This sequence joins TRBV5-1 and TRBJ2-3; TRBD2 matches 7 bases. This CDR3 is 15 amino acids long. Germline assignment: CDR1 SGHRS and CDR2 YFSETQ. V lost 0 bases, J lost 1 base, and 2 bases stayed unmatched. CDR3 nucleotide sequence: TGCGCCAGCAGCTTGGGCCTAGCGGGCACAGATACGCAGTATTTT. Translating it yields CASSLGLAGTDTQYF.

This clone was detected only a few times. This chain's CDR3 is CASSAAGRMGYGYTF. Here the CDR3 DNA reads TGTGCCAGCAGTGCGGCAGGGCGAATGGGCTATGGCTACACCTTC. J is TRBJ1-2 and V is TRBV2, with a tentative D call TRBD1 (5 bases). Trimming removed 4 bases from V and 4 bases from J, with 16 bases in between. CDR3 size: 15 residues. Germline CDR1 and CDR2: SNHLY and FYNNEI.

V usage is TRBV6-5 and J usage is TRBJ1-4; tentative D call: TRBD1 (5 bases). Trimming shortened V by 0 bases and J by 8 bases, and 10 bases separated the two germline ends. The CDR3 loop spans 14 amino acids. Germline V gene sequence: CDR1 MNHEY, CDR2 SVGAGI. CDR3: CASSYSGGLEKLFF. In nucleotides, the CDR3 is TGTGCCAGCAGTTACTCCGGGGGATTGGAAAAACTGTTTTTT.

V usage is TRBV5-4 and J usage is TRBJ1-2; 8 nucleotides match TRBD1. Losses at the gene ends were 0 bases for V and 3 bases for J; bases not matched to a gene: 4. The CDR3 has 15 amino acids. In germline, CDR1 is SGHNT, CDR2 YYREEE (reference sequence). CDR3 region: CASSLDGTGDYGYTF. The CDR3 DNA sequence: TGTGCCAGCAGCTTGGACGGGACAGGAGACTATGGCTACACCTTC. The whole variable domain, remainder taken from reference TRBV5-4 and TRBJ1-2, is ETGVTQSPTHLIKTRGQQVTLRCSSQSGHNTVSWYQQALGQGPQFIFQYYREEENGRGNFPPRFSGLQFPNYSSELNVNALELDDSALYLCASSLDGTGDYGYTFGSGTRLTVV.